One and the same sample provided the 9 T cell receptor beta chains below, sequenced in a study of graft-versus-host responses after intestinal transplantation. Sequencing was performed with immunoSEQ multiplex PCR; in TCRdb, only in-frame clones are kept and a portion is missing. The sample consists of tens of thousands of clones, roughly 95% of them appearing once. Sequences were derived from PBMCs, sampled 156 days after intestinal transplant. The receptors derive from a human patient who received an intestinal transplant, so some T cells may come from the graft donor.

The chain links TRBV7-9 to TRBJ2-1; D is unresolved. Trimming left V 1 base short and J 0 bases short, with 7 bases between. This CDR3 contains 15 residues. Germline V gives CDR1 SEHNR, CDR2 FQNEAQ (reference sequence). CDR3 protein: CASSLEGSSYNEQFF. The CDR3 nucleotides read TGTGCCAGCAGCTTAGAGGGTAGCTCCTACAATGAGCAGTTCTTC.

This clone is a singleton in its sample. The chain is built from TRBV9 and TRBJ2-7, with 14 bases identical to TRBD2. The V segment lost 0 bases and the J segment 5 bases; nucleotides outside the gene matches: 1. CDR1 is SGDLS, CDR2 YYNGEE, per germline. The CDR3 runs 15 residues. The CDR3 DNA reads TGTGCCAGCAGCGTAGTGGGACTAGCGGGAGACGAGCAGTACTTC. Its protein is CASSVVGLAGDEQYF.

The rearrangement links TRBV7-9 to TRBJ1-2; possible D gene TRBD1, 5 bases. This CDR3 comprises 16 residues. Germline V gene lookup returns CDR1 SEHNR and CDR2 FQNEAQ (reference sequence). Trimming removed 3 bases from V and 0 bases from J, with 14 bases in between. The CDR3 sequence is CASSFWGSGSNYGYTF. In DNA form, the CDR3 reads TGTGCCAGCAGCTTTTGGGGCTCCGGATCTAACTATGGCTACACCTTC.

V is TRBV11-2 and J is TRBJ2-4, with D perhaps TRBD1 or TRBD2 (5 bases each). The CDR3 runs to 15 residues. V gave up 5 bases and J gave up 5 bases, with 16 bases separating them. Germline V CDR1 and CDR2: SGHAT, FQNNGV. CDR3 nucleotides: TGTGCCAGCAGCCCCGAGGGAGACAGACAAAACATTCAGTACTTC. Translated, it gives CASSPEGDRQNIQYF.

This sequence joins TRBV6-5 and TRBJ2-1, with a weak D call TRBD1 (6 bases). In germline, CDR1 is MNHEY, CDR2 SVGAGI. V gave up 1 base and J gave up 2 bases, with 9 bases separating them. The CDR3 totals 15 residues. CDR3 loop: CASSYLQGPYNEQFF. The CDR3, as DNA: TGTGCCAGCAGTTACTTACAGGGCCCCTACAATGAGCAGTTCTTC.

The chain has TRBV7-8 and TRBJ1-3; 8 nucleotides align to TRBD1. The germline V gene has CDR1 SGHVS and CDR2 FQNEAQ. The trim removed 7 bases at V and 4 bases at J, leaving 9 bases unmatched. This CDR3 comprises 15 residues. CDR3 sequence (DNA): TGTGCCAGCACCCGAACCGACAGGGGCGGAAACACCATATATTTT. Its translation: CASTRTDRGGNTIYF. Drawing the rest from reference TRBV7-8 and TRBJ1-3, the complete variable domain is GAGVSQSPRYKVAKRGQDVALRCDPISGHVSLFWYQQALGQGPEFLTYFQNEAQLDKSGLPSDRFFAERPEGSVSTLKIQRTQQEDSAVYLCASTRTDRGGNTIYFGEGSWLTVV.

The genes are TRBV7-9 and TRBJ1-1; D unclear. CDR1 and CDR2 from the germline V gene are SEHNR and FQNEAQ (reference sequence). Trimming took off 1 base at V and 1 base at J, with 7 bases between the two ends. This CDR3 contains 14 residues. The CDR3 DNA sequence: TGTGCCAGCAGCTTAGTGGAGCCGAACACTGAAGCTTTCTTT. Its translation is CASSLVEPNTEAFF.

The V gene is TRBV11-2, the J gene TRBJ2-7; D not resolved. Germline CDR1 reads SGHAT; CDR2 reads FQNNGV. The CDR3 runs to 13 residues. The germline V and J ends were trimmed by 5 bases and 2 bases, with 10 bases remaining between them. The CDR3 reads CASSPPLTYEQYF. The CDR3 bases are TGTGCCAGCAGCCCGCCACTAACCTACGAGCAGTACTTC.

The rearrangement uses TRBV9 and TRBJ1-2; D possibly corresponds to TRBD1 (5 bases). This CDR3 has 12 amino acids. The germline CDR1 and CDR2 sequences are SGDLS and YYNGEE. Trimming shortened V by 2 bases and J by 8 bases, and 10 bases separated the two germline ends. CDR3 region: CASSVPWGGYTF. CDR3 coding DNA: TGTGCCAGCAGCGTGCCCTGGGGGGGCTACACCTTC.